Shown below are 25 T cell receptor beta chains from a single sample sequenced in a study of T cell repertoires in cytomegalovirus infection. TCRdb fed the reads into MiXCR, producing one record per CDR3 protein. The repertoire holds about 440,000 distinct CDR3 sequences, with roughly 30% as singletons. What was sequenced was PBMCs. Receptor source: a human donor in good health (CMV status not recorded). Some clones in this sample may be carry-over from other donors' samples.

The gene calls are TRBV12-3 or TRBV12-4 and TRBJ1-3, with D unresolved. The CDR3 sequence is 15 residues long. Between the trimmed V and J ends, which lost 2 bases and 8 bases, there was a span of 16 bases. CDR3 protein: CASSLTDGPGDTIYF. DNA of the CDR3: TGTGCCAGCAGTTTAACGGATGGGCCGGGCGACACCATATATTTT.

This clonotype was observed at least ten times. The rearrangement joins TRBV4-3 to TRBJ1-6; 7 nucleotides line up with TRBD1. There are 20 residues in the CDR3. The germline V gene encodes CDR1 LGHNA and CDR2 YSLEER. J lost 1 base, V lost 0 bases, and 12 bases had no gene match. The CDR3 loop reads CASSQEDRGKGASYNSPLHF. CDR3 DNA sequence: TGCGCCAGCAGCCAAGAAGATCGGGGCAAGGGGGCTTCCTATAATTCACCCCTCCACTTT.

The chain recombines TRBV7-6 with TRBJ1-6; possibly TRBD1 for D (6 bases). Trimming removed 1 base from V and 8 bases from J, with 9 bases in between. Germline V CDR1 and CDR2: SGHVS, FNYEAQ. The CDR3 runs to 14 residues. In nucleotides, the CDR3 is TGTGCCAGCAGCTTAGGGACAGTTGATTCACCCCTCCACTTT. This encodes CASSLGTVDSPLHF.

The V gene is TRBV12-3 or TRBV12-4, the J gene TRBJ2-5; TRBD2 is a possible D gene (5 bases). The CDR3 runs to 16 residues. The V and J ends lost 3 bases and 4 bases respectively, with 18 bases between them. DNA for the CDR3: TGTGCCAGCAGTTTTAAGCGGCAAGGGTTTGGAGAGACCCAGTACTTC. Translation: CASSFKRQGFGETQYF.

The chain links TRBV6-2 or TRBV6-3 to TRBJ1-5, with D possibly matching TRBD1 (5 bases). Deletions cut 1 base from V and 4 bases from J, with 11 bases between. From germline, CDR1 is MNHEY and CDR2 SVGEGT. This CDR3 has 15 amino acids. In DNA form, the CDR3 reads TGTGCCAGCAGTTACTTCGGGGGATCTAATCAGCCCCAGCATTTT. As protein: CASSYFGGSNQPQHF.

Remarks on this clonotype: Just one base apart from a much larger clone, this may be a read error. The CDR3 ends on some other residue instead of the conserved phenylalanine or tryptophan, so this is likely a read error. J is TRBJ1-2 and V is TRBV7-2; a possible D gene is TRBD1 (6 bases). This CDR3 has 15 residues. Germline CDR1 and CDR2: SGHTA and FQGNSA. V lost 5 bases to trimming and J lost 4 bases, with 17 bases between them. The CDR3 region is CASSPPPAGAYGYTL. CDR3 in DNA: TGTGCCAGCAGCCCACCACCTGCAGGGGCCTATGGCTACACCTTA.

V usage is TRBV6-1 and J usage is TRBJ2-5; D unresolved. V lost 0 bases, J lost 6 bases, and 11 bases lay in between. The germline gives CDR1 MNHNS, CDR2 SASEGT. CDR3 length equals 14 residues. CDR3 sequence: CASSEAFLIKTQYF. CDR3 DNA sequence: TGTGCCAGCAGTGAAGCCTTCTTGATAAAGACCCAGTACTTC.

This clonotype appeared a few times. The CDR3 DNA is TGTGCCAGCGGCTGGGGGCGAGACGAGCAGTACTTC. Its translation is CASGWGRDEQYF. This chain connects TRBV6-1 to TRBJ2-7; maybe TRBD1 (6 bases). Germline CDR1 is MNHNS and CDR2 is SASEGT. CDR3 length: 12 residues. Deletions cut 8 bases from V and 5 bases from J, with 13 bases between.

The chain joins TRBV19 to TRBJ1-1; tentatively, D is TRBD1 (6 bases). The CDR3 totals 15 residues. Looked up from germline, CDR1 is LNHDA and CDR2 is SQIVND (reference sequence). Deletions cut 5 bases from V and 0 bases from J, with 13 bases between. CDR3 DNA: TGTGCCAGTAGTCCGGACAGAGGGATGAACACTGAAGCTTTCTTT. Encoded protein: CASSPDRGMNTEAFF.

This clonotype occurred a few times. V usage is TRBV20-1 and J usage is TRBJ2-1; D is possibly TRBD1 or TRBD2 (5 bases each). The germline V and J ends were trimmed by 5 bases and 0 bases, with 14 bases remaining between them. Germline CDR1 reads DFQATT; CDR2 reads SNEGSKA (reference sequence). The CDR3 runs to 15 residues. The CDR3 protein is CSALGTPHSYNEQFF. CDR3 in DNA: TGCAGTGCTCTAGGGACCCCGCACTCCTACAATGAGCAGTTCTTC.

The table lists this clonotype with a few counts. This sequence joins TRBV7-9 and TRBJ2-4, with D uncertain. Deletions cut 1 base from V and 1 base from J, with 11 bases between. CDR1 and CDR2 (germline): SEHNR, FQNEAQ (reference sequence). The CDR3 is 16 amino acids. As DNA, the CDR3 is TGTGCCAGCAGCTTAGACGGGTTTCTTGCCAAAAACATTCAGTACTTC. Its translation is CASSLDGFLAKNIQYF.

This rearrangement joins TRBV5-1 to TRBJ1-2, with D hard to call. This CDR3 has 16 residues. In germline, CDR1 is SGHRS, CDR2 YFSETQ. The germline V and J ends were trimmed by 1 base and 8 bases, with 21 bases remaining between them. Here the CDR3 reads CASSLNLAAPIGGYTF. The CDR3 coding sequence is TGCGCCAGCAGCTTGAATTTGGCAGCCCCTATCGGCGGCTACACCTTC.

V and J are TRBV6-5 and TRBJ2-3, with TRBD2 identical over 9 bases. Germline CDR1 MNHEY, CDR2 SVGAGI. The J segment lost 3 bases and the V segment lost 2 bases, leaving 3 bases of the junction unmatched. This CDR3 region has 15 residues. The CDR3 sequence is CASSYQRGVTDTQYF. In nucleotides, the CDR3 is TGTGCCAGCAGTTACCAGCGGGGGGTTACAGATACGCAGTATTTT.

This clonotype has a count of ten or more. This sequence joins TRBV7-8 and TRBJ1-1, with TRBD1 as a possible D gene (5 bases). The CDR3 extends over 15 amino acids. Trimming removed 5 bases at V and 2 bases at J, with 15 bases between. CDR1 SGHVS and CDR2 FQNEAQ come from the germline V gene. CDR3 region: CASSPGTLTNTEAFF. The CDR3 bases are TGTGCCAGCAGCCCCGGGACCCTAACTAACACTGAAGCTTTCTTT.

This clonotype was observed at least ten times. The chain joins TRBV7-2 to TRBJ1-6, with D perhaps TRBD1 (5 bases). V lost 1 base and J 13 bases, leaving 14 bases between the germline ends. Germline V lookup: CDR1 SGHTA, CDR2 FQGNSA. This CDR3 has 14 amino acids. CDR3 sequence (DNA): TGTGCCAGCAGCTTAGGAAGGGGACTTTACCCCCTCCACTTT. Encoded protein: CASSLGRGLYPLHF.

The chain joins TRBV5-6 to TRBJ2-3; a weak D match, TRBD1 (6 bases). V was shortened by 0 bases and J by 6 bases, with 20 bases between the two germline ends. In germline, CDR1 is SGHDT, CDR2 YYEEEE. This CDR3 has 17 amino acids. The CDR3 nucleotides are TGTGCCAGCAGCTTGGTTCTAGGTCAGGGGTCCCTGGATACGCAGTATTTT. Protein: CASSLVLGQGSLDTQYF.

J is TRBJ1-5 and V is TRBV7-9; 8 bases are a match to TRBD1. The germline V gene encodes CDR1 SEHNR and CDR2 FQNEAQ (reference sequence). The CDR3 runs 14 residues. V shed 5 bases, J shed 10 bases, and the junction held 10 bases outside the gene matches. The CDR3: CASSVGQGGHPQHF. The CDR3 coding sequence is TGTGCCAGCAGCGTCGGACAGGGAGGTCATCCCCAGCATTTT.

The J gene is TRBJ2-7, the V gene TRBV6-8; 8 positions agree with TRBD2. This CDR3 has 13 amino acids. Per germline, CDR1 MNHGY and CDR2 SAAAGT. The J segment lost 0 bases and the V segment lost 9 bases, leaving 4 bases of the junction unmatched. CDR3 in DNA: TGTGCCAGTGAGCGGGGGAGCTCCTACGAGCAGTACTTC. Translated, it gives CASERGSSYEQYF.

This chain uses TRBV2 with TRBJ2-5; 11 bases fit TRBD2. This CDR3 has 16 amino acids. The germline CDR1 and CDR2 sequences are SNHLY and FYNNEI. V shed 6 bases, J shed 1 base, and the junction held 7 bases outside the gene matches. The CDR3 coding sequence is TGTGCCAGCAGAAGGGGTAGCGGGGGGGCCCAAGAGACCCAGTACTTC. Its protein product is CASRRGSGGAQETQYF.

This chain links TRBV9 with TRBJ1-5, with D possibly matching TRBD1 (5 bases). V was trimmed by 4 bases and J by 5 bases, leaving 16 bases between them. Germline CDR1 is SGDLS and CDR2 is YYNGEE. CDR3 length: 15 residues. Here the CDR3 reads CASSQGPGSDQPQHF. CDR3 nucleotides: TGTGCCAGCAGCCAGGGTCCGGGGAGCGATCAGCCCCAGCATTTT.

For this clonotype: The conserved closing phenylalanine or tryptophan is absent in this CDR3, likely reflecting a read error. Because the CDR3's place on the DNA is in doubt, the DNA is left out and the CDR3 is given as listed by TCRdb. The chain is built from TRBV6-2 or TRBV6-3 and TRBJ2-3. Looked up from germline, CDR1 is MNHEY and CDR2 is SVGEGT. Including both end residues, the CDR3 is 17 amino acids long. The CDR3 loop is CASSYSVAGSSTDTQSV.

DNA for the CDR3: TGTGCCAGCAGTTTTGTTGGGCAGGGCTCTGGAAACACCATATATTTT. Amino acid sequence: CASSFVGQGSGNTIYF. This chain links TRBV28 with TRBJ1-3, with D possibly being TRBD1 (5 bases). The CDR3 is made up of 16 amino acids. Germline-derived CDR1 and CDR2 are MDHEN and SYDVKM. Trimming stripped 3 bases from V and 0 bases from J, with 12 bases between. Together with reference TRBV28 and TRBJ1-3, the CDR3 gives the full variable domain: DVKVTQSSRYLVKRTGEKVFLECVQDMDHENMFWYRQDPGLGLRLIYFSYDVKMKEKGDIPEGYSVSREKKERFSLILESASTNQTSMYLCASSFVGQGSGNTIYFGEGSWLTVV.

The V gene is TRBV20-1, the J gene TRBJ2-1; D is uncertain. Germline-derived CDR1 and CDR2 are DFQATT and SNEGSKA (reference sequence). V lost 5 bases and J lost 0, with 17 bases in between. CDR3 length equals 16 residues. CDR3 residues: CSARSTDGSSYNEQFF. CDR3 nucleotide sequence: TGCAGTGCTCGCTCCACGGACGGAAGCTCCTACAATGAGCAGTTCTTC.

A note on this clonotype: Sequence at one end of the junction differs from germline and may be a read error. This chain uses TRBV7-3 with TRBJ1-4; 7 bases are shared with TRBD1. The germline V gene encodes CDR1 SGHTA and CDR2 FQGTGA. The CDR3 runs 20 residues. The CDR3 reads CASRLLPTGSFGATNEKLFF. CDR3 in DNA: TGTGCCAGCCGCTTGCTCCCGACAGGGAGTTTTGGAGCAACTAATGAAAAACTGTTTTTT.

The chain recombines TRBV5-1 with TRBJ2-3, with 8 bases identical to TRBD2. CDR3 length equals 15 residues. The J segment lost 2 bases and the V segment lost 4 bases, leaving 6 bases of the junction unmatched. Germline values: CDR1 SGHRS, CDR2 YFSETQ. CDR3 in DNA: TGCGCCAGCAGCCCCGGCGGGGGGAACACAGATACGCAGTATTTT. This encodes CASSPGGGNTDTQYF.